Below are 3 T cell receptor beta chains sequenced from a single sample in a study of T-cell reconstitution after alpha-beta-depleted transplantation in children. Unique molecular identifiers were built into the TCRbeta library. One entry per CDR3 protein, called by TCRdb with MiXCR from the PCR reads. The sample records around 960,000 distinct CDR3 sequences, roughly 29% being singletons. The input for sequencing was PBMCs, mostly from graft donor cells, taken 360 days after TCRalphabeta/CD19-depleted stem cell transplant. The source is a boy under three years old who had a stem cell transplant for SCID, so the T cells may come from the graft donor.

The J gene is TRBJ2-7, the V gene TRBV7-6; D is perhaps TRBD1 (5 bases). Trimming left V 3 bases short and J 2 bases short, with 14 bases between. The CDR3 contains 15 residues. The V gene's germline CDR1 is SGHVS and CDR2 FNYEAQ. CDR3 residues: CASSFLKGQAYEQYF. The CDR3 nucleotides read TGTGCCAGCAGCTTCCTGAAGGGGCAGGCCTACGAGCAGTACTTC.

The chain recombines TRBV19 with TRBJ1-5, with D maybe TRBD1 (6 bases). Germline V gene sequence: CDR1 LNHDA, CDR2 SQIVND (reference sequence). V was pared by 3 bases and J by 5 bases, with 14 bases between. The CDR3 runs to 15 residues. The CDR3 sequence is CASSITDRTYQPQHF. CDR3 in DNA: TGTGCCAGTAGTATCACCGACAGGACGTATCAGCCCCAGCATTTT.

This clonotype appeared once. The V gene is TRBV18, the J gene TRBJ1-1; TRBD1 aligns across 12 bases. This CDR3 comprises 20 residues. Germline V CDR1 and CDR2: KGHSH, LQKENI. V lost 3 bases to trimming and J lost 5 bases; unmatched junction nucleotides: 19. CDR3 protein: CASSPLPGSGQGASRTEAFF. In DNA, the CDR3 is TGTGCCAGCTCACCGCTCCCCGGGTCGGGACAGGGGGCGTCTAGGACTGAAGCTTTCTTT.